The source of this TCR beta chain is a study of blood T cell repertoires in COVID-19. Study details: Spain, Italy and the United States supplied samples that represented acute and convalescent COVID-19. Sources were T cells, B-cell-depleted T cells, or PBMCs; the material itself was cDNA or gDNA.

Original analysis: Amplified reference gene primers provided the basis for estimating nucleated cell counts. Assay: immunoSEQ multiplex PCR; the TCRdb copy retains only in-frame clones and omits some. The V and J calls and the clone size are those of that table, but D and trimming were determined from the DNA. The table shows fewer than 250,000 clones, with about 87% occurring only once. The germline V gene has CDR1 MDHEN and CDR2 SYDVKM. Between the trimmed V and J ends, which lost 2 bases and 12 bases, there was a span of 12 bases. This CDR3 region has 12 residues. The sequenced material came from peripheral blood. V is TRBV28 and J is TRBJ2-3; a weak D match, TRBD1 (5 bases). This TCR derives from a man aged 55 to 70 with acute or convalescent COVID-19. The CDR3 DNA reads TGTGCCAGCAGTTTAAGGGCAGGGTTTCAGTATTTT. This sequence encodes CASSLRAGFQYF.